A single sample gave rise to the 31 T cell receptor beta chains below, sequenced in a study of CXCR3-negative and CXCR3-positive naive CD8 T cells. General study points: Naive cells with CXCR3 showed TRB CDR3s that were more hydrophobic than those in CXCR3-negative naive cells.

These TCRs' antigens remain unknown. The authors prepared UMI-labeled TRB cDNA libraries by 5' RACE. Each CDR3 protein gets one entry in TCRdb, which reprocessed the 5' RACE reads and gives no DNA. The sample has 150,000 to 160,000 distinct CDR3 sequences. Sequencing used naive CXCR3+ CD8+ T cells from blood. Subset defined: CD45RO-CCR7+CD27+CD95- naive CD8+ T cells expressing CXCR3 (TNR3+). The receptors were sampled from a human donor in good health. Some clones in this sample may be carry-over from other donors' samples.

The V call is TRBV4-1, the J call TRBJ2-7. Germline assignment: CDR1 MGHRA and CDR2 YSYEKL. This CDR3 is built from 13 residues. CDR3 sequence: CASSQDADYEQYF.

The chain recombines TRBV20-1 with TRBJ2-5; TCRdb's D call, TRBD2, is unchecked because there is no DNA. CDR1 is DFQATT, CDR2 SNEGSKA, per germline (reference sequence). This CDR3 has 20 residues. CDR3 amino acids: CSARVPASGDPGLPQETQYF.

The chain couples TRBV14 to TRBJ2-3; the TCRdb call, TRBD2, lacks DNA for checking. The CDR3 spans 20 residues. Germline V gene data show CDR1 as SGHDN and CDR2 as FVKESK. CDR3 residues: CASSQAPGTTSVFRTDTQYF.

This chain connects TRBV6-2 or TRBV6-3 to TRBJ2-2. CDR1 is MNHEY and CDR2 is SVGEGT in the germline V gene. The length of the CDR3 is 16 residues. CDR3 residues: CASSRSLNRNTGELFF.

This rearrangement joins TRBV29-1 to TRBJ1-2; lacking DNA, the TRBD1 call made by TCRdb goes unchecked. Germline assignment: CDR1 SQVTM and CDR2 ANQGSEA. This CDR3 region has 13 residues. The CDR3 sequence: CSVEGAGQSGYTF.

The chain links TRBV4-1 to TRBJ2-3; as DNA is missing, the TRBD1 call by TCRdb cannot be tested. Germline values: CDR1 MGHRA, CDR2 YSYEKL. The CDR3 is 19 amino acids. CDR3 protein: CASSQGSLTGTGYTDTQYF.

The CDR3 loop reads CSAKLAGMIVHTDTQYF. The chain has TRBV20-1 and TRBJ2-3; the TCRdb D gene call, TRBD2, has no DNA to confirm it. The CDR3 has 17 residues. Germline V gene sequence: CDR1 DFQATT, CDR2 SNEGSKA (reference sequence).

V gene TRBV4-1 combines with J gene TRBJ2-7. The length of the CDR3 is 13 residues. The germline gives CDR1 MGHRA, CDR2 YSYEKL. This chain's CDR3 is CASSQGYTYEQYF.

The chain employs TRBV29-1 and TRBJ2-1; without DNA, the TCRdb call of TRBD2 cannot be checked. This CDR3 has 15 amino acids. CDR1 SQVTM and CDR2 ANQGSEA come from the germline V gene. The CDR3 here is CSGDPGLTFYNEQFF.

CDR3 loop: CASSSRVLGVAEAFF. This chain joins TRBV7-2 and TRBJ1-1. Germline V gene sequence: CDR1 SGHTA, CDR2 FQGNSA. There are 15 residues in the CDR3.

The CDR3 region is CASYTTGGVDNYGYTF. The rearrangement links TRBV5-4 to TRBJ1-2; TCRdb's D call, TRBD1, is unchecked because there is no DNA. Germline CDR1 reads SGHNT; CDR2 reads YYREEE (reference sequence). The CDR3 extends over 16 amino acids.

The rearrangement links TRBV28 to TRBJ2-3; there is no DNA to check the TCRdb D call of TRBD1. The CDR3 length is 15 residues. Germline V gene data show CDR1 as MDHEN and CDR2 as SYDVKM. The CDR3 sequence: CASSPGERSTDTQYF.

CDR3 amino acids: CASSFSSLNEQFF. The rearrangement joins TRBV7-9 to TRBJ2-1. The CDR3 totals 13 residues. Germline lookup yields CDR1 SEHNR and CDR2 FQNEAQ (reference sequence).

The chain employs TRBV12-3 or TRBV12-4 and TRBJ2-1. CDR3 length equals 14 residues. CDR3 residues: CASSLAGSYNEQFF.

This chain links TRBV7-6 with TRBJ2-7. Per the germline V gene, CDR1 is SGHVS and CDR2 is FNYEAQ. The CDR3 length is 13 residues. Here the CDR3 reads CASSLGKYYEQYF.

CDR3 region: CSVEDGLNTEAFF. This chain joins TRBV29-1 and TRBJ1-1. The length of the CDR3 is 13 residues. Germline V gene data show CDR1 as SQVTM and CDR2 as ANQGSEA.

CDR3 loop: CASSPLRGIYEQYF. The rearrangement links TRBV28 to TRBJ2-7. Germline CDR1 and CDR2: MDHEN and SYDVKM. This CDR3 is built from 14 residues.

V is TRBV5-1 and J is TRBJ2-5; lacking DNA, the TRBD1 call made by TCRdb goes unchecked. CDR1 and CDR2 (germline): SGHRS, YFSETQ. The CDR3 loop spans 15 amino acids. The CDR3 protein is CASSLGGGNQETQYF.

V is TRBV5-1 and J is TRBJ2-3. The CDR3 loop spans 12 amino acids. The germline gives CDR1 SGHRS, CDR2 YFSETQ. The CDR3 sequence: CASSLFTDTQYF.

The gene calls are TRBV12-3 or TRBV12-4 and TRBJ1-5; there is no DNA to check the TCRdb D call of TRBD1. The CDR3 runs 18 residues. CDR3 loop: CASSYRTVAAYSNQPQHF.

The chain uses TRBV20-1 and TRBJ2-3; the D call of TRBD1 rests on TCRdb alone, since no DNA is present to check it. The length of the CDR3 is 17 residues. Germline V gives CDR1 DFQATT, CDR2 SNEGSKA (reference sequence). CDR3: CSAKTGGLLASTDTQYF.

The chain recombines TRBV7-2 with TRBJ2-7; TCRdb designates TRBD2, a call that cannot be tested without DNA. Germline CDR1 and CDR2: SGHTA and FQGNSA. The CDR3 loop spans 14 amino acids. The CDR3 sequence is CASSLLGLAYEQYF.

The rearrangement links TRBV5-1 to TRBJ2-7; the TCRdb D gene call, TRBD1, has no DNA to confirm it. CDR3 length: 15 residues. CDR1 is SGHRS and CDR2 is YFSETQ in the germline V gene. CDR3 amino acids: CASSPTSLQGNEQYF. Using reference TRBV5-1 and TRBJ2-7 for the parts outside the CDR3, the full variable domain is KAGVTQTPRYLIKTRGQQVTLSCSPISGHRSVSWYQQTPGQGLQFLFEYFSETQRNKGNFPGRFSGRQFSNSRSEMNVSTLELGDSALYLCASSPTSLQGNEQYFGPGTRLTVT.

CDR3 protein: CASSVDGYPNYNEQFF. The V and J genes are TRBV27 and TRBJ2-1. From germline, CDR1 is MNHEY and CDR2 SMNVEV (reference sequence). The CDR3 loop spans 16 amino acids.

The chain employs TRBV29-1 and TRBJ2-7. The CDR3 extends over 11 amino acids. Germline V lookup: CDR1 SQVTM, CDR2 ANQGSEA. The CDR3 sequence: CSVDVDYEQYF.

V gene TRBV30 combines with J gene TRBJ2-1. This CDR3 region has 13 residues. Germline CDR1 is GTSNPN and CDR2 is SVGIG (reference sequence). CDR3 sequence: CAWRTPSYNEQFF.

This CDR3 is CASTERIWETQYF. V is TRBV6-5 and J is TRBJ2-5. Germline assignment: CDR1 MNHEY and CDR2 SVGAGI. The CDR3 loop spans 13 amino acids.

The rearrangement uses TRBV5-5 and TRBJ2-1; TCRdb designates TRBD2, a call that cannot be tested without DNA. CDR3 length: 15 amino acids. Germline CDR1 SGHKS, CDR2 YYEKEE (reference sequence). CDR3 loop: CASSLGLAGDNEQFF.

The chain carries TRBV29-1 and TRBJ1-5; TCRdb gives TRBD1 as the D gene, but with no DNA this cannot be confirmed. CDR3 length equals 14 residues. Germline CDR1 reads SQVTM; CDR2 reads ANQGSEA. CDR3: CSVVGTEENQPQHF.

V gene TRBV12-3 or TRBV12-4 combines with J gene TRBJ2-2. The CDR3 totals 14 residues. The CDR3 sequence: CASSSRGNTGELFF.

V usage is TRBV5-1 and J usage is TRBJ1-1. The germline gives CDR1 SGHRS, CDR2 YFSETQ. CDR3 length equals 14 residues. The CDR3 region is CASSWGVAYTEAFF.